These T cell receptor beta chains were read from a single sample in a study of shared clonotypes between healthy human individuals. Generated by immunoSEQ multiplex PCR, the TCRdb table keeps only in-frame clones and is missing some. The table has almost 750,000 clones, roughly 72% seen once. Sequencing was performed on memory CD4+ T cells sorted from blood. Every receptor here comes from a woman under 40 in good health. The CDR3 runs from the conserved cysteine through the conserved F or W. The D gene is left open where the match is weak. Some rows have no size entry. The others give once, few or many, or a class for an expanded clone.

CDR3 length: 17
V gene: TRBV7-2
D gene: -
clone size: -
J gene: TRBJ2-2
CDR3 protein: CASSFPRGGTDTGELFF
CDR3 DNA: TGTGCCAGCAGCTTTCCCCGGGGCGGCACAGACACCGGGGAGCTGTTTTTT

CDR3 length: 15
V gene: TRBV23-1
D gene: -
clone size: -
J gene: TRBJ1-5
CDR3 protein: CASSQQPGQEQPQHF
CDR3 DNA: TGCGCCAGCAGTCAACAGCCGGGTCAGGAACAGCCCCAGCATTTT

CDR3 length: 15
V gene: TRBV2
D gene: -
clone size: many
J gene: TRBJ2-6
CDR3 protein: CASSSTESGANVLTF
CDR3 DNA: TGTGCCAGCAGTAGTACAGAGTCTGGGGCCAACGTCCTGACTTTC

CDR3 length: 13
V gene: TRBV28
D gene: -
clone size: -
J gene: TRBJ1-2
CDR3 protein: CASSLNKIYGYTF
CDR3 DNA: TGTGCCAGCAGTTTGAACAAGATCTATGGCTACACCTTC

CDR3 length: 14
V gene: TRBV5-6
D gene: TRBD2
clone size: -
J gene: TRBJ2-1
CDR3 protein: CASSLGLAGVYQFF
CDR3 DNA: TGTGCCAGCAGCTTAGGACTAGCGGGAGTGTATCAGTTCTTC

CDR3 length: 16
V gene: TRBV9
D gene: TRBD2
clone size: -
J gene: TRBJ2-1
CDR3 protein: CASSALAGEAYNEQFF
CDR3 DNA: TGTGCCAGCAGCGCCCTAGCGGGAGAAGCTTACAATGAGCAGTTCTTC

CDR3 length: 17
V gene: TRBV6-1
D gene: -
clone size: -
J gene: TRBJ2-7
CDR3 protein: CASSEVIGFRIEYEQYF
CDR3 DNA: TGTGCCAGCAGTGAAGTTATCGGGTTTAGAATCGAGTACGAGCAGTACTTC

CDR3 length: 15
V gene: TRBV7-2
D gene: -
clone size: -
J gene: TRBJ1-1
CDR3 protein: CASSSRGVTYTEAFF
CDR3 DNA: TGTGCCAGCAGCTCCCGGGGGGTTACGTACACTGAAGCTTTCTTT

CDR3 length: 14
V gene: TRBV7-3
D gene: -
clone size: many
J gene: TRBJ2-3
CDR3 protein: CASSPTSGADTQYF
CDR3 DNA: TGTGCCAGCAGCCCGACCTCGGGCGCAGATACGCAGTATTTT

CDR3 length: 13
V gene: TRBV7-3
D gene: -
clone size: -
J gene: TRBJ2-5
CDR3 protein: CASSFSNQETQYF
CDR3 DNA: TGTGCCAGCAGCTTCTCCAACCAAGAGACCCAGTACTTC

CDR3 length: 15
V gene: TRBV11-2
D gene: -
clone size: once
J gene: TRBJ2-1
CDR3 protein: CASSPDSNLFNEQFF
CDR3 DNA: TGTGCCAGCAGCCCGGACTCAAACCTCTTCAATGAGCAGTTCTTC

CDR3 length: 13
V gene: TRBV11-3
D gene: -
clone size: -
J gene: TRBJ2-7
CDR3 protein: CASSRGLTYEQYF
CDR3 DNA: TGTGCCAGCAGCCGCGGGCTGACCTACGAGCAGTACTTC

CDR3 length: 14
V gene: TRBV6-1
D gene: -
clone size: few
J gene: TRBJ1-1
CDR3 protein: CASNARGQNTEAFF
CDR3 DNA: TGTGCCAGCAATGCTCGGGGGCAGAACACTGAAGCTTTCTTT

CDR3 length: 16
V gene: TRBV15
D gene: -
clone size: few
J gene: TRBJ2-1
CDR3 protein: CATSFGLGDSLNEQFF
CDR3 DNA: TGTGCCACCAGCTTCGGTCTGGGGGACTCCCTAAATGAGCAGTTCTTC

CDR3 length: 14
V gene: TRBV28
D gene: -
clone size: few
J gene: TRBJ2-1
CDR3 protein: CASTPPLAGNEQFF
CDR3 DNA: TGTGCCAGCACCCCCCCGCTAGCAGGTAATGAGCAGTTCTTC

CDR3 length: 15
V gene: TRBV5-4
D gene: TRBD2
clone size: -
J gene: TRBJ2-1
CDR3 protein: CASTTSGSSYNEQFF
CDR3 DNA: TGTGCCAGCACCACTAGCGGGAGCTCCTACAATGAGCAGTTCTTC

CDR3 length: 15
V gene: TRBV18
D gene: TRBD2
clone size: -
J gene: TRBJ2-1
CDR3 protein: CASSRPSGRASEQFF
CDR3 DNA: TGTGCCAGCTCACGCCCTAGCGGGAGGGCCTCTGAGCAGTTCTTC

CDR3 length: 15
V gene: TRBV6-5
D gene: -
clone size: few
J gene: TRBJ1-3
CDR3 protein: CASSLTAPSGNTIYF
CDR3 DNA: TGTGCCAGCAGTTTGACAGCCCCCTCTGGAAACACCATATATTTT

CDR3 length: 15
V gene: TRBV5-4
D gene: TRBD1
clone size: -
J gene: TRBJ1-2
CDR3 protein: CASSSDQTGAHGYTF
CDR3 DNA: TGTGCCAGCAGCTCCGACCAGACAGGGGCCCATGGCTACACCTTC

CDR3 length: 15
V gene: TRBV18
D gene: -
clone size: -
J gene: TRBJ1-5
CDR3 protein: CASSPGRAVYQPQHF
CDR3 DNA: TGTGCCAGCTCACCGGGCCGAGCGGTCTATCAGCCCCAGCATTTT

CDR3 length: 11
V gene: TRBV20-1
D gene: -
clone size: many
J gene: TRBJ1-1
CDR3 protein: CSAVENTEAFF
CDR3 DNA: TGCAGTGCGGTGGAGAACACTGAAGCTTTCTTT

CDR3 length: 17
V gene: TRBV7-2
D gene: TRBD1
clone size: -
J gene: TRBJ2-2
CDR3 protein: CASSLRRQGARTGELFF
CDR3 DNA: TGTGCCAGCAGCTTACGTCGCCAGGGGGCGAGGACCGGGGAGCTGTTTTTT

CDR3 length: 16
V gene: TRBV18
D gene: TRBD2
clone size: once
J gene: TRBJ2-7
CDR3 protein: CASSPGGAGGLYEQYF
CDR3 DNA: TGTGCCAGCTCACCAGGGGGAGCGGGAGGCCTCTACGAGCAGTACTTC

CDR3 length: 18
V gene: TRBV21-1
D gene: -
clone size: -
J gene: TRBJ1-1
CDR3 protein: CASSSTGTMGDSGTEAFF
CDR3 DNA: TGTGCCAGCAGCTCCACAGGGACGATGGGTGATTCGGGCACTGAAGCTTTCTTT

CDR3 length: 12
V gene: TRBV9
D gene: -
clone size: once
J gene: TRBJ2-3
CDR3 protein: CASSAGPDTQYF
CDR3 DNA: TGTGCCAGCAGCGCGGGGCCAGATACGCAGTATTTT

CDR3 length: 14
V gene: TRBV5-1
D gene: -
clone size: -
J gene: TRBJ1-1
CDR3 protein: CASSLLQQNTEAFF
CDR3 DNA: TGCGCCAGCAGCTTGCTCCAACAGAACACTGAAGCTTTCTTT

CDR3 length: 12
V gene: TRBV29-1
D gene: -
clone size: -
J gene: TRBJ2-7
CDR3 protein: CSVDQGTYEQYF
CDR3 DNA: TGCAGCGTTGATCAGGGAACCTACGAGCAGTACTTC

CDR3 length: 14
V gene: TRBV14
D gene: -
clone size: -
J gene: TRBJ1-4
CDR3 protein: CASSLSRRREKLFF
CDR3 DNA: TGTGCCAGCAGCTTATCCCGACGGCGAGAAAAACTGTTTTTT

CDR3 length: 15
V gene: TRBV6-4
D gene: -
clone size: -
J gene: TRBJ2-1
CDR3 protein: CASSDIGGIGDEQFF
CDR3 DNA: TGTGCCAGCAGTGACATAGGCGGGATAGGAGATGAGCAGTTCTTC

CDR3 length: 15
V gene: TRBV15
D gene: TRBD2
clone size: -
J gene: TRBJ2-1
CDR3 protein: CATNLAGRGNNEQFF
CDR3 DNA: TGTGCCACCAATCTAGCGGGAAGGGGAAACAATGAGCAGTTCTTC

CDR3 length: 14
V gene: TRBV28
D gene: -
clone size: -
J gene: TRBJ1-3
CDR3 protein: CASMLPGSGNTIYF
CDR3 DNA: TGTGCCAGCATGCTACCAGGCTCTGGAAACACCATATATTTT

CDR3 length: 10
V gene: TRBV6-5
D gene: -
clone size: -
J gene: TRBJ2-7
CDR3 protein: CASSGYEQYF
CDR3 DNA: TGTGCCAGCAGTGGCTACGAGCAGTACTTC

CDR3 length: 17
V gene: TRBV28
D gene: TRBD1
clone size: -
J gene: TRBJ1-1
CDR3 protein: CASSLTPPRDRGRGAFF
CDR3 DNA: TGTGCCAGCAGTTTAACCCCCCCCCGGGACAGGGGGCGCGGAGCTTTCTTT

CDR3 length: 14
V gene: TRBV6-4
D gene: -
clone size: once
J gene: TRBJ2-1
CDR3 protein: CASSDSQENNEQFF
CDR3 DNA: TGTGCCAGCAGTGACTCTCAAGAGAACAATGAGCAGTTCTTC

CDR3 length: 12
V gene: TRBV18
D gene: TRBD1
clone size: -
J gene: TRBJ1-1
CDR3 protein: CASSLGQGANLF
CDR3 DNA: TGTGCCAGCTCACTTGGACAGGGGGCGAATCTCTTT

CDR3 length: 15
V gene: TRBV11-2
D gene: TRBD2
clone size: -
J gene: TRBJ2-7
CDR3 protein: CASSSIAGALYEQYF
CDR3 DNA: TGTGCCAGCAGCTCGATAGCGGGAGCCCTCTACGAGCAGTACTTC

CDR3 length: 16
V gene: TRBV19
D gene: -
clone size: -
J gene: TRBJ1-3
CDR3 protein: CASSLSFGGPGNTIYF
CDR3 DNA: TGTGCCAGTAGTCTGTCGTTTGGGGGGCCTGGAAACACCATATATTTT

CDR3 length: 15
V gene: TRBV18
D gene: TRBD2
clone size: -
J gene: TRBJ2-3
CDR3 protein: CASSRTSGSSDTQYF
CDR3 DNA: TGTGCCAGCTCACGGACTAGCGGGAGTTCGGATACGCAGTATTTT

CDR3 length: 15
V gene: TRBV18
D gene: -
clone size: -
J gene: TRBJ1-4
CDR3 protein: CASSPTASHNEKLFF
CDR3 DNA: TGTGCCAGCTCACCGACAGCGAGTCATAATGAAAAACTGTTTTTT

CDR3 length: 14
V gene: TRBV5-1
D gene: TRBD2
clone size: -
J gene: TRBJ2-1
CDR3 protein: CASSLPGTSREQFF
CDR3 DNA: TGCGCCAGCAGCTTACCCGGGACTAGCCGGGAGCAGTTCTTC

CDR3 length: 13
V gene: TRBV7-8
D gene: -
clone size: -
J gene: TRBJ2-7
CDR3 protein: CASSRTFNYEQYF
CDR3 DNA: TGTGCCAGCAGCAGGACTTTTAACTACGAGCAGTACTTC

CDR3 length: 15
V gene: TRBV11-1
D gene: TRBD2
clone size: once
J gene: TRBJ2-2
CDR3 protein: CASSALAGSAGELFF
CDR3 DNA: TGTGCCAGCAGCGCACTAGCGGGAAGCGCCGGGGAGCTGTTTTTT